The rows below give T cell receptor beta chains drawn from one sample of a study of graft-versus-host responses after intestinal transplantation. TCRdb's copy holds only in-frame clones and misses some; the assay was immunoSEQ multiplex PCR. The sample has about 4,300 clones, roughly 77% seen once. Sequencing used ileum tissue, obtained 9 days after transplant. The source is a human patient who received an intestinal transplant, so some T cells may come from the graft donor. CDR3s include the opening cysteine and the closing phenylalanine or tryptophan. D genes are given only for firm matches. Some rows mark clone size as missing; the rest say once, few, many or name a class of expanded clone.

size | D | J | V | DNA | CDR3
. | . | TRBJ1-1 | TRBV2 | TGTGCCAGCAGTGACCTGATGAACACTGAAGCTTTCTTT | CASSDLMNTEAFF
once | . | TRBJ2-1 | TRBV25-1 | TGTGCCAGCAGTGAAGACTTCCTCCACAATGAGCAGTTCTTC | CASSEDFLHNEQFF
. | TRBD1 | TRBJ2-7 | TRBV7-9 | TGTGCCAGCAGCCCTGGACAGGGATGGTACGAGCAGTACTTC | CASSPGQGWYEQYF
. | . | TRBJ1-6 | TRBV27 | TGTGCCAGCACTTTGTCAGCCCAAGGTCTGGGTTCACCCCTCCACTTT | CASTLSAQGLGSPLHF
. | . | TRBJ1-4 | TRBV19 | TGTGCCAGTAGTATAGACAATAATGAAAAACTGTTTTTT | CASSIDNNEKLFF
. | TRBD2 | TRBJ2-3 | TRBV28 | TGTGCCAGCAGGCCAGACCGGGACTACAGCACAGATACGCAGTATTTT | CASRPDRDYSTDTQYF
. | . | TRBJ2-1 | TRBV9 | TGTGCCAGCAGCGTAACTGACAGGCCAATGAAGCAGTTCTTC | CASSVTDRPMKQFF
few | TRBD1 | TRBJ2-1 | TRBV5-1 | TGCGCCAGCAGCTACACCGGGACAGGGAGACAGTTCTTC | CASSYTGTGRQFF
. | . | TRBJ2-1 | TRBV5-1 | TGCGCCAGCAGCTTCAGGGTAGCGTTGTACAATGAGCAGTTCTTC | CASSFRVALYNEQFF
few | TRBD1 | TRBJ2-7 | TRBV10-2 | TGCGCCAGCAGCCTGGTGTATACAGGGGAGTACGAGCAGTACTTC | CASSLVYTGEYEQYF
. | . | TRBJ2-7 | TRBV11-2 | TGTGCCAGCAGCTTCGGCCTAGTGGACGCCTACGAGCAGTACTTC | CASSFGLVDAYEQYF
. | . | TRBJ1-1 | TRBV29-1 | TGCAGCGTTGGGGTTTACATGAACACTGAAGCTTTCTTT | CSVGVYMNTEAFF
. | . | TRBJ2-7 | TRBV2 | TGTGCCAGCATCCTCCTTTCCTACGAGCAGTACTTC | CASILLSYEQYF
. | . | TRBJ1-2 | TRBV2 | TGTGCCAGCAGCGTTTCCCTACTTGGTTACGGGGATGGCTACACCTTC | CASSVSLLGYGDGYTF
. | TRBD1 | TRBJ2-7 | TRBV7-8 | TGTGCCAGCAGCCCCCGGGACAGGGGTGTCTACGAGCAGTACTTC | CASSPRDRGVYEQYF
. | . | TRBJ1-5 | TRBV28 | TGTGCCAGCAGTTTCCCGAGGGGGGACCAGCCCCAGCATTTT | CASSFPRGDQPQHF
. | TRBD1 | TRBJ2-5 | TRBV11-3 | TGTGCCAGCAGCTTAGATGGTAGGGGGCGCGAGACCCAGTACTTC | CASSLDGRGRETQYF
. | . | TRBJ1-5 | TRBV11-3 | TGTGCCAGCAGCTTAGGAGGGGGCAATCAGCCCCAGCATTTT | CASSLGGGNQPQHF
. | . | TRBJ2-2 | TRBV5-6 | TGTGCCAGCAGCTTGGGACTAGCGAACACCGGGGAGCTGTTTTTT | CASSLGLANTGELFF
. | . | TRBJ2-3 | TRBV7-9 | TGTGCCAGCAGCCTTAGGATTACAAGGGCGGATACGCAGTATTTT | CASSLRITRADTQYF
. | . | TRBJ2-2 | TRBV12-1 | TGTGCCAGCAGCTTTAACAGGAACACCGGGGAGCTGTTTTTT | CASSFNRNTGELFF
. | . | TRBJ2-3 | TRBV6-6 | TGTGCCAGCAGGGGGGGACGAAACACAGATACGCAGTATTTT | CASRGGRNTDTQYF
. | . | TRBJ2-1 | TRBV21-1 | TGTGCCAGCAGCAAAGCGCTAAGGCCGAATGAGCAGTTCTTC | CASSKALRPNEQFF
. | TRBD1 | TRBJ1-2 | TRBV19 | TGTGCCAGTAACCCGGACAGGGGGCTGTATGGCTACACCTTC | CASNPDRGLYGYTF
. | TRBD2 | TRBJ2-1 | TRBV27 | TGTGCCAGCAGTTCATTAACTAGCGGGGGGGGTCCGCCGTACGACAATGAGCAGTTCTTC | CASSSLTSGGGPPYDNEQFF
. | . | TRBJ2-1 | TRBV9 | TGTGCCAGCAGCGTACTGAGCTCCTACAATGAGCAGTTCTTC | CASSVLSSYNEQFF
. | TRBD1 | TRBJ2-5 | TRBV5-1 | TGCGCCAGCAGCTTCAGGGGGCAAGAGACCCAGTACTTC | CASSFRGQETQYF
. | . | TRBJ2-5 | TRBV6-1 | TGTGCCAGCTGGAAGGGGCTGGAGACCCAGTACTTC | CASWKGLETQYF
. | TRBD1 | TRBJ1-2 | TRBV7-9 | TGTGCCAGCAGCCCTTTTTGGGGACAGGGGGCAGGTTATGGCTACACCTTC | CASSPFWGQGAGYGYTF
. | . | TRBJ2-3 | TRBV7-3 | TGTGCCAGCAGCTTAAACAGGGGCACAGATACGCAGTATTTT | CASSLNRGTDTQYF
. | . | TRBJ2-5 | TRBV10-3 | TGTGCCCTAACGCGGCGGCTACCAGAAGAGACCCAGTACTTC | CALTRRLPEETQYF
. | . | TRBJ2-2 | TRBV5-1 | TGCGCCAGCAGCTCCTCAGGGGCCGGGGAGCTGTTTTTT | CASSSSGAGELFF
once | . | TRBJ2-3 | TRBV5-4 | TGTGCCAGCAGCTTATTAGGGGCTTCAGCAGTATATACGCAGTATTTT | CASSLLGASAVYTQYF
. | . | TRBJ2-5 | TRBV11-3 | TGTGCCAGCACCCAAACCCGTAGGGAAGAGACCCAGTACTTC | CASTQTRREETQYF
. | TRBD2 | TRBJ2-1 | TRBV5-1 | TGCGCCAGCAGCTTGGGTTTGGGGGGGGGAGAATCCTACAATGAGCAGTTCTTC | CASSLGLGGGESYNEQFF
. | . | TRBJ1-2 | TRBV5-3 | TGTGCCAGAAGCACAGGGAACTATGGCTACACCTTC | CARSTGNYGYTF
once | TRBD1 | TRBJ1-1 | TRBV4-1 | TGCGCCAGCAGCCAAGAGTGGCAGGGGGACATGAACACTGAAGCTTTCTTT | CASSQEWQGDMNTEAFF
few | TRBD1 | TRBJ2-3 | TRBV15 | TGTGCCACCAGCAGAGATCAGGGGACAGGGCCAGATACGCAGTATTTT | CATSRDQGTGPDTQYF
. | . | TRBJ1-1 | TRBV18 | TGTGCCAGCTCAGTAGGGAACACTGAAGCTTTCTTT | CASSVGNTEAFF
. | . | TRBJ2-3 | TRBV30 | TGTGCCTGGAAAAGTGACCCAACAGATACGCAGTATTTT | CAWKSDPTDTQYF
. | TRBD1 | TRBJ2-1 | TRBV4-1 | TGCGCCAGCAGCCAAGTCAGGGACAGAAGCCACAATGAGCAGTTCTTC | CASSQVRDRSHNEQFF
. | . | TRBJ2-1 | TRBV5-1 | TGCGCCAGCCGTGGAGGACAAGGTCCCTACAATGAGCAGTTCTTC | CASRGGQGPYNEQFF
. | TRBD1 | TRBJ2-5 | TRBV7-6 | TGTGCCAGCAGCTTAGGGATCACAGGGGGGGAGACCCAGTACTTC | CASSLGITGGETQYF
once | TRBD2 | TRBJ2-3 | TRBV5-1 | TGCGCCAGCAGCTCGGGACTAGCGGGAGGGCCCGGGCGGGTCCATACGCAGTATTTT | CASSSGLAGGPGRVHTQYF
. | . | TRBJ2-2 | TRBV5-1 | TGCGCCAGCAGGTTCAGGGGGGCCGGGGAGCTGTTTTTT | CASRFRGAGELFF
. | . | TRBJ2-1 | TRBV6-5 | TGTGCCAGCAGTTACTGGGGGCGGGAGCTCGATGAGCAGTTCTTC | CASSYWGRELDEQFF
. | . | TRBJ2-3 | TRBV19 | TGTGCCAGTAGTTTTTCGCGGAGCACAGATACGCAGTATTTT | CASSFSRSTDTQYF
. | . | TRBJ2-1 | TRBV2 | TGTGCCAGCAGTTCACAGGGATACAATGAGCAGTTCTTC | CASSSQGYNEQFF
. | . | TRBJ1-2 | TRBV11-2 | TGTGCCAGCAGCAGCGCAATAGCAAGCAGAAAGACCTATGGCTACACCTTC | CASSSAIASRKTYGYTF
once | . | TRBJ2-3 | TRBV6-4 | TGTGCCAGCAGTGACTCGGACACAGATACGCAGTATTTT | CASSDSDTDTQYF
. | TRBD2 | TRBJ2-5 | TRBV6-6 | TGTGCCAGCAGTCCATTACTAGCGGGGCAAGAGACCCAGTACTTC | CASSPLLAGQETQYF
. | . | TRBJ2-7 | TRBV5-4 | TGTGCCAGCAGCGACACCTACGAGCAGTACTTC | CASSDTYEQYF
. | . | TRBJ1-2 | TRBV4-1 | TGCGCCAGCAGCCAATCCCTTGACACAGGGTCGGGCTACACCTTC | CASSQSLDTGSGYTF